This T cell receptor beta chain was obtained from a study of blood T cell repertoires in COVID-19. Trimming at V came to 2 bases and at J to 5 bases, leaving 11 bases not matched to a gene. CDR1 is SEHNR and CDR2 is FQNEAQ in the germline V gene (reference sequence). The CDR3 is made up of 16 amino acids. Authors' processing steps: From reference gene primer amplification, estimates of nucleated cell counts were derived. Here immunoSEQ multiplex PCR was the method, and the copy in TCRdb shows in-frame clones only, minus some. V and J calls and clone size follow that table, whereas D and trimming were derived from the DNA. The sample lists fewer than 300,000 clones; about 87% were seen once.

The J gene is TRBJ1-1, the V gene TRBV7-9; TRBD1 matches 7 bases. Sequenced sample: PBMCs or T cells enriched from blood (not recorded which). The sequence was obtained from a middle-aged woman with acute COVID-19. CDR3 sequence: CASSLLAGGERTEAFF. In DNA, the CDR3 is TGTGCCAGCAGCTTATTGGCAGGGGGAGAGAGGACTGAAGCTTTCTTT.